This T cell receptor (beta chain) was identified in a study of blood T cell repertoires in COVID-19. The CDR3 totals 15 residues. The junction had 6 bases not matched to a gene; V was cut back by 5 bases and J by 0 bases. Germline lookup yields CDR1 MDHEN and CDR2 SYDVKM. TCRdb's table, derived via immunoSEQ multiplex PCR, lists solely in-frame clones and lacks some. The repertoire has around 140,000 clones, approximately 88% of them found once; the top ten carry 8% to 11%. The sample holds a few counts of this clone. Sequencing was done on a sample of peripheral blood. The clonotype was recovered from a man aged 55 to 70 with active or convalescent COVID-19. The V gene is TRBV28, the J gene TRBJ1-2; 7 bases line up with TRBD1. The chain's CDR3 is CASSGQVGANYGYTF. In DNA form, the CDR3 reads TGTGCCAGCAGTGGACAGGTCGGAGCTAACTATGGCTACACCTTC.